Below, 8 T cell receptor beta chains from the same sample are listed, as sequenced in a study of T cell responses to AZD1222 COVID-19 vaccine. Produced via immunoSEQ multiplex PCR; TCRdb's table is partial and in-frame only. The data contain 100,000 to 150,000 clones, approximately 85% of them singletons. This specimen consisted of peripheral blood, obtained on day 0 of AZD1222 vaccination. The receptors were gathered from an adult in good health.

Worth noting for this clone: The same CDR3 is also encoded by other DNA sequences in this sample. CDR3 protein: CASSLSGGTEAFF. The CDR3 DNA reads TGTGCCAGCAGCTTATCGGGGGGGACTGAAGCTTTCTTT. The chain has TRBV11-2 and TRBJ1-1; possible D gene TRBD1, 5 bases. The CDR3 extends over 13 amino acids. Trimming shortened V by 2 bases and J by 5 bases, and 9 bases separated the two germline ends. The germline V gene encodes CDR1 SGHAT and CDR2 FQNNGV.

The chain has TRBV7-3 and TRBJ2-6; D unresolved. Trimming shortened V by 5 bases and J by 2 bases, and 22 bases separated the two germline ends. This CDR3 is 19 amino acids long. CDR1 and CDR2 from the germline V gene are SGHTA and FQGTGA. Here the CDR3 reads CASSPMALWGIAGANVLTF. Here the CDR3 DNA reads TGTGCCAGCAGCCCCATGGCCCTTTGGGGAATTGCTGGGGCCAACGTCCTGACTTTC.

A few counts support this clone. The V gene is TRBV21-1, the J gene TRBJ1-2; the D call in the table, TRBD1, was not verified against the DNA. TRBV21-1 is a pseudogene segment. The CDR3 extends over 15 amino acids. DNA of the CDR3: TGTGCCAGCAGCCCGACAGGGGTAGCGGGCTATGGCTACACCTTC. As protein: CASSPTGVAGYGYTF.

The J gene is TRBJ1-1, the V gene TRBV5-1, with TRBD1 as a possible D gene (6 bases). Trimming removed 4 bases from V and 4 bases from J, with 17 bases in between. From germline, CDR1 is SGHRS and CDR2 YFSETQ. The CDR3 is 15 amino acids. The CDR3, as DNA: TGCGCCAGCAGCCTCAGGGTAGGGGGTGCCACTGAAGCTTTCTTT. This translates into CASSLRVGGATEAFF. The full variable domain, rest sourced from reference TRBV5-1 and TRBJ1-1, is KAGVTQTPRYLIKTRGQQVTLSCSPISGHRSVSWYQQTPGQGLQFLFEYFSETQRNKGNFPGRFSGRQFSNSRSEMNVSTLELGDSALYLCASSLRVGGATEAFFGQGTRLTVV.

V gene TRBV5-4 combines with J gene TRBJ2-2; D is unresolved. Germline CDR1 reads SGHNT; CDR2 reads YYREEE (reference sequence). Trimming pared 2 bases from V and 5 bases from J, leaving 10 bases between. The CDR3 runs 14 residues. The DNA of the CDR3 is TGTGCCAGCAGCTTCGGATATGGGACCGGGGAGCTGTTTTTT. It is translated as CASSFGYGTGELFF.

V is TRBV7-8 and J is TRBJ1-2, with D hard to call. The germline gives CDR1 SGHVS, CDR2 FQNEAQ. This CDR3 is 14 amino acids long. V was cut by 2 bases and J by 6 bases, with 13 bases left in between. CDR3 sequence reads: CASSLYEGRDGYTF. CDR3 DNA sequence: TGTGCCAGCAGCTTATACGAAGGGAGGGATGGCTACACCTTC. The full variable domain, in which reference TRBV7-8 and TRBJ1-2 provide the parts outside the CDR3, is GAGVSQSPRYKVAKRGQDVALRCDPISGHVSLFWYQQALGQGPEFLTYFQNEAQLDKSGLPSDRFFAERPEGSVSTLKIQRTQQEDSAVYLCASSLYEGRDGYTFGSGTRLTVV.

The V gene is TRBV6-5, the J gene TRBJ2-6; TRBD1 aligns across 8 bases. CDR1 is MNHEY, CDR2 SVGAGI, per germline. The CDR3 runs 16 residues. V shed 2 bases and J 1 base; nucleotides not matched to a gene: 1. CDR3 coding DNA: TGTGCCAGCAGTTACGACAGGGGTTCTGGGGCCAACGTCCTGACTTTC. Protein product: CASSYDRGSGANVLTF.

This clone was observed a few times. The rearrangement uses TRBV5-1 and TRBJ2-1; 13 bases map to TRBD2. This CDR3 has 16 residues. Trimming at V came to 2 bases and at J to 5 bases, leaving 4 bases not matched to a gene. Germline values: CDR1 SGHRS, CDR2 YFSETQ. The CDR3 sequence: CASSLGLAGVDNEQFF. The DNA of the CDR3 is TGCGCCAGCAGCTTAGGACTAGCGGGAGTGGACAATGAGCAGTTCTTC.